This record looks at one T cell receptor beta chain sequence and its context. The antigen remains undetermined. TCRdb's table, derived via immunoSEQ multiplex PCR, lists solely in-frame clones and lacks some. The data contain 70,000 to 95,000 clones, around 83% of them singletons. V lost 1 base and J 4 bases, leaving 17 bases between the germline ends. The CDR3 loop spans 18 amino acids. CDR1 is MGHRA, CDR2 YSYEKL, per germline. The data derive from a study of lymphopenia after photon versus proton radiotherapy. Study results and limitations: Relative stability marked proton patients; photon patients lost diversity and naive cells.

The source was peripheral blood, collected from a patient treated with proton-based radiotherapy. The source of this sequence is a man in his sixties with pancreatic cancer. V is TRBV4-1 and J is TRBJ2-6; a possible D gene is TRBD2 (6 bases). The CDR3 coding sequence is TGCGCCAGCAGCCAAGGGTTGCGGGATAGAACCGGGGCCAACGTCCTGACTTTC. Its translation: CASSQGLRDRTGANVLTF.